The rows below give T cell receptor beta chains drawn from one sample of a study of cytomegalovirus exposure and HLA in healthy donors. The data were produced by immunoSEQ multiplex PCR, yet TCRdb's version contains in-frame clones alone and is incomplete. The sample consists of approximately 150,000 clones, over 75% of them appearing once. The source material was PBMCs. The origin of the receptors is a man in his fifties in good health and CMV-seropositive. Both conserved end residues are part of each CDR3.

J: TRBJ2-5; V: TRBV18; length: 15; CDR3: CASSPGQGSQETQYF
J: TRBJ1-2; V: TRBV11-2; length: 15; CDR3: CASSLEMRGLGGYTF
J: TRBJ2-2; V: TRBV27; length: 15; CDR3: CASSLRPHSTGELFF
J: TRBJ2-7; V: TRBV5-1; length: 14; CDR3: CASSFGDSSYEQYF
J: TRBJ1-2; V: TRBV6-5; length: 13; CDR3: CASSYDGGYGYTF
J: TRBJ2-5; V: TRBV15; length: 17; CDR3: CATSILGQGLYQETQYF
J: TRBJ1-1; V: TRBV19; length: 14; CDR3: CASSIEALNTEAFF
J: TRBJ1-1; V: TRBV18; length: 14; CDR3: CASSPDRGNSEAFF
J: TRBJ2-2; V: TRBV7-8; length: 14; CDR3: CATSDSPNTGELFF
J: TRBJ2-5; V: TRBV7-3; length: 17; CDR3: CASSLNPRQGARGEQYF
J: TRBJ2-3; V: TRBV7-2; length: 11; CDR3: CASSPLDTQYF
J: TRBJ2-7; V: TRBV4-1; length: 16; CDR3: CASSPLGTGGVREQYF
J: TRBJ2-1; V: TRBV6-1; length: 15; CDR3: CASSELDPKGDEQFF
J: TRBJ2-2; V: TRBV6-6; length: 14; CDR3: CASERENYGGELFF
J: TRBJ1-2; V: TRBV29-1; length: 12; CDR3: CSVGQGNYGYTF
J: TRBJ1-2; V: TRBV6-5; length: 15; CDR3: CASSPRVGANYGYTF
J: TRBJ1-4; V: TRBV25-1; length: 15; CDR3: CASSDPGQGGEKLFF
J: TRBJ2-5; V: TRBV11-2; length: 12; CDR3: CASSESRETQYF
J: TRBJ1-5; V: TRBV5-1; length: 15; CDR3: CASSRTGDSNQPQHF
J: TRBJ2-1; V: TRBV9; length: 16; CDR3: CASSRISGGQASEQFF
J: TRBJ1-2; V: TRBV25-1; length: 13; CDR3: CASSEFLRDGYTF
J: TRBJ2-7; V: TRBV7-9; length: 13; CDR3: CASSLGWSGEQYF
J: TRBJ2-3; V: TRBV5-4; length: 17; CDR3: CASSFRLAGSSTDTQYF
J: TRBJ2-7; V: TRBV6-1; length: 15; CDR3: CASSEGIGNRDEQYF
J: TRBJ1-5; V: TRBV1; length: 16; CDR3: CTSSRRRGYFNQPQHF
J: TRBJ2-3; V: TRBV7-9; length: 16; CDR3: CASSFVGSGRADTQYF
J: TRBJ1-2; V: TRBV4-2; length: 13; CDR3: CASSQAEAVGYTF
J: TRBJ2-1; V: TRBV10-3; length: 14; CDR3: CAISGGRIYNEQFF
J: TRBJ2-3; V: TRBV7-3; length: 16; CDR3: CASSPGTSGLTDTQYF
J: TRBJ1-1; V: TRBV4-1; length: 15; CDR3: CASSPGGTANTEAFF
J: TRBJ2-5; V: TRBV11-2; length: 16; CDR3: CASSLDLWGVEETQYF
J: TRBJ2-3; V: TRBV6-6; length: 16; CDR3: CASSYSPQGATDTQYF
J: TRBJ2-1; V: TRBV19; length: 17; CDR3: CASSHHPGTGPFNEQFF
J: TRBJ1-2; V: TRBV5-5; length: 14; CDR3: CASTITAGTYGYTF
J: TRBJ1-5; V: TRBV19; length: 16; CDR3: CASTLQANRGNQPQHF